This T cell receptor (beta chain) was captured by sequencing in a study of CD8+ T cells in alopecia areata. Obtained from alopecia areata patients were lesional scalp punch biopsies along with peripheral blood. Using a FACSAria, the CD4+ and CD8+ T cells were sorted from the PBMCs. TCR sequencing used cDNA made by reverse transcription of extracted RNA. Profiling relied on immunoSEQ multiplex PCR, and the TCRdb table lists in-frame clones only, not all of them. Of 200,000 to 250,000 clones listed, under 70% were seen once; the top ten hold around 1.2%. The CDR3 sequence is 13 residues long. Looked up from germline, CDR1 is GTSNPN and CDR2 is SVGIG (reference sequence). Between the trimmed V and J ends, which lost 4 bases and 3 bases, there was a span of 10 bases.

The gene calls are TRBV30 and TRBJ2-1, with D unresolved. This sequence originates from a human donor with alopecia areata. The specimen comprised CD4+ T cells sorted from blood, sampled at week 0. CDR3 DNA sequence: TGTGCCTGGATGTCAGGATTCTACAATGAGCAGTTCTTC. It is translated as CAWMSGFYNEQFF.